This T cell receptor (beta chain) was found in a study of T cells in Graves' hyperthyroidism and ophthalmopathy. There were TCR beta CDR3 regions amplified from RNA transcripts. With the HTBI primer set, the TCR CDR3 went through a first round of RT-PCR. Each CDR3 protein gets one entry after TCRdb re-called the multiplex PCR reads with MiXCR. The sample yields roughly 500,000 distinct CDR3 sequences, 15% to 20% seen once. A few counts support this clonotype. Germline assignment: CDR1 MDHEN and CDR2 SYDVKM. This CDR3 spans 12 amino acids. V shed 8 bases and J shed 2 bases, with 10 bases lying between them. Reasons for excluding patients were uncontrolled infection, other autoimmune disease, pregnancy or lactation. Isolation of PBMCs was performed on around 9.7 ml fresh peripheral blood.

The receptor comes from a woman aged 30 to 39 with Graves' ophthalmopathy. Sequences were obtained from blood. The rearrangement links TRBV28 to TRBJ2-7, with D perhaps matching TRBD1 (6 bases). The DNA of the CDR3 is TGTGCCAGCGCTCGGACAGCCTACGAGCAGTACTTC. Translating gives CASARTAYEQYF.